A single sample gave rise to the 20 T cell receptor beta chains below, sequenced in a study of T-cell reconstitution after alpha-beta-depleted transplantation in children. Preparing the TCRbeta library involved the use of unique molecular identifiers. In TCRdb, the PCR reads were re-called with MiXCR into one record per CDR3 protein. Of hundreds of thousands of distinct CDR3 sequences listed, roughly 13% are singletons. The sample consisted of PBMCs, mostly from graft donor cells, taken 360 days after TCRalphabeta/CD19-depleted stem cell transplant. The source is a male patient younger than 18 who had a stem cell transplant for acute myeloid leukemia, so the T cells may come from the graft donor.

Here the CDR3 reads CASSLGQGAIGELFF. The CDR3, as DNA: TGTGCCAGCAGCCTGGGACAGGGGGCTATCGGGGAGCTGTTTTTT. J is TRBJ2-2 and V is TRBV7-2; TRBD1 matches at 12 bases. Germline values: CDR1 SGHTA, CDR2 FQGNSA. The CDR3 totals 15 residues. Trimming removed 5 bases from V and 7 bases from J; junction bases left unmatched: 5.

The chain combines TRBV7-8 with TRBJ2-7, with 8 nucleotides matching TRBD2. V gave up 9 bases and J gave up 2 bases; unmatched junction bases: 3. This CDR3 contains 12 residues. CDR1 and CDR2 from the germline V gene are SGHVS and FQNEAQ. The chain's CDR3 is CARGLVPYEQYF. The DNA of the CDR3 is TGTGCCAGGGGACTAGTACCCTACGAGCAGTACTTC.

The chain has TRBV20-1 and TRBJ2-3; no reliable D call. CDR1 and CDR2 from the germline V gene are DFQATT and SNEGSKA (reference sequence). This CDR3 comprises 9 residues. V was shortened by 8 bases and J by 6 bases, with 6 bases between the two germline ends. The CDR3 sequence is CSLRDTQYF. CDR3 nucleotide sequence: TGCAGTCTACGGGATACGCAGTATTTT.

The chain is built from TRBV12-3 or TRBV12-4 and TRBJ2-7; 9 positions match TRBD1. V gave up 7 bases and J gave up 2 bases; unmatched junction bases: 9. The CDR3 contains 15 residues. The CDR3 nucleotides are TGTGCCAGCATCCAAGGGACAGGGAACACCTACGAGCAGTACTTC. Its translation is CASIQGTGNTYEQYF.

Ten or more counts support this clonotype. The genes are TRBV12-3 or TRBV12-4 and TRBJ2-2, with 10 nucleotides matching TRBD2. Germline trimming cut 2 bases from V and 5 bases from J; bases unmatched to any gene: 5. This CDR3 is 16 amino acids long. DNA of the CDR3: TGTGCCAGCAGTTTAAGCCTAGCGGGAGTTACCGGGGAGCTGTTTTTT. Amino acid sequence: CASSLSLAGVTGELFF.

This chain uses TRBV4-3 with TRBJ2-7; D gene ambiguous. The germline V and J ends were trimmed by 0 bases and 4 bases, with 10 bases remaining between them. This CDR3 region has 14 residues. Germline V CDR1 and CDR2: LGHNA, YSLEER. This CDR3 is CASSQDRLSYEQYF. The CDR3 DNA reads TGCGCCAGCAGCCAAGATCGATTATCATACGAGCAGTACTTC.

The table lists this clonotype with a few counts. This chain connects TRBV4-3 to TRBJ1-3, with unresolved D. From germline, CDR1 is LGHNA and CDR2 YSLEER. V was clipped by 0 bases and J by 1 base, with 7 bases between them. CDR3 length equals 15 residues. The CDR3 here is CASSQEPYSGNTIYF. DNA of the CDR3: TGCGCCAGCAGCCAAGAGCCATATTCTGGAAACACCATATATTTT.

This rearrangement joins TRBV11-1 to TRBJ2-3, with 11 nucleotides matching TRBD2. The CDR3 totals 19 residues. The V gene end was trimmed by 5 bases and the J gene end by 2 bases; junction bases not matched to a gene: 15. Germline CDR1 and CDR2: SGHAT and FQDESV (reference sequence). CDR3 in amino acids: CASSLLVSSGRFDTDTQYF. In nucleotides, the CDR3 is TGTGCCAGCAGCCTCTTAGTCTCTAGCGGGAGGTTCGACACAGATACGCAGTATTTT.

This clonotype was picked up a small number of times. The rearrangement uses TRBV5-1 and TRBJ1-2; unclear D gene. The CDR3 spans 13 residues. Looked up from germline, CDR1 is SGHRS and CDR2 is YFSETQ. The germline V and J ends were trimmed by 7 bases and 1 base, with 11 bases remaining between them. This chain's CDR3 is CASSGLINYGYTF. For the CDR3, the DNA is TGCGCCAGCTCGGGATTAATTAACTATGGCTACACCTTC.

V usage is TRBV27 and J usage is TRBJ1-5; TRBD1 might be the D (6 bases). The V and J ends lost 8 bases and 0 bases respectively, with 14 bases between them. In germline, CDR1 is MNHEY, CDR2 SMNVEV (reference sequence). CDR3 length equals 15 residues. This CDR3 reads CASRGQSFSNQPQHF. The CDR3 DNA is TGTGCCAGCCGGGGGCAGTCCTTTAGCAATCAGCCCCAGCATTTT.

This chain connects TRBV9 to TRBJ2-3; 11 bases fit TRBD1. The CDR3 totals 17 residues. J lost 4 bases, V lost 0 bases, and 7 bases had no gene match. Germline V CDR1 and CDR2: SGDLS, YYNGEE. This CDR3 reads CASSVEVRTGGSDTQYF. CDR3 bases: TGTGCCAGCAGCGTAGAGGTTCGGACAGGGGGCTCAGATACGCAGTATTTT.

V and J are TRBV20-1 and TRBJ2-3, with D unclear. The CDR3 is made up of 14 amino acids. Germline values: CDR1 DFQATT, CDR2 SNEGSKA (reference sequence). Trimming removed 4 bases at V and 2 bases at J, with 13 bases between. For the CDR3, the DNA is TGCAGTGCTAACCCGGAAGCGAACACAGATACGCAGTATTTT. Protein product: CSANPEANTDTQYF.

This clonotype was seen many times. CDR3 protein: CASSGGNTEAFF. The DNA of the CDR3 is TGTGCCAGCAGTGGGGGGAACACTGAAGCTTTCTTT. The rearrangement uses TRBV2 and TRBJ1-1; D uncertain. CDR1 and CDR2 (germline): SNHLY, FYNNEI. CDR3 length: 12 residues. V lost 4 bases and J 1 base, leaving 4 bases between the germline ends.

This clonotype has a count of ten or more. This chain links TRBV28 with TRBJ2-2; weak D call: TRBD2 (6 bases). Germline-derived CDR1 and CDR2 are MDHEN and SYDVKM. V lost 0 bases, J lost 1 base, and 9 bases lay in between. CDR3 length: 16 residues. The CDR3 is CASSLWQGGNTGELFF. The CDR3 DNA reads as TGTGCCAGCAGTTTATGGCAGGGAGGGAACACCGGGGAGCTGTTTTTT.

In this sample, this clonotype turned up a few times. CDR3 nucleotide sequence: TGTGCCAGCAGTTTAGGGGGGAGTGCCACCCAGTACTTC. This encodes CASSLGGSATQYF. The chain recombines TRBV12-3 or TRBV12-4 with TRBJ2-5, with D perhaps TRBD1 or TRBD2 (5 bases each). The CDR3 contains 13 residues. V was cut by 1 base and J by 8 bases, with 11 bases left in between.

This clonotype was seen once. J is TRBJ2-2 and V is TRBV20-1, with 12 positions matching TRBD2. The CDR3 totals 19 residues. Germline V gives CDR1 DFQATT, CDR2 SNEGSKA (reference sequence). Losses at the gene ends were 0 bases for V and 6 bases for J; bases not matched to a gene: 14. CDR3 sequence: CSARENGLAGIDESGELFF. In nucleotides, the CDR3 is TGCAGTGCTAGAGAAAACGGACTAGCGGGGATAGACGAGTCCGGGGAGCTGTTTTTT.

This clonotype was recorded at least ten times. The V and J genes are TRBV7-6 and TRBJ2-1; D unresolved. CDR3 length equals 13 residues. Trimming cost V 5 bases and J 6 bases, with 11 bases left between them. Germline assignment: CDR1 SGHVS and CDR2 FNYEAQ. In DNA, the CDR3 is TGTGCCAGCAGCGCCTCCGGGCCCAATGAGCAGTTCTTC. Protein product: CASSASGPNEQFF.

This clonotype turned up a few times. CDR3 DNA sequence: TGCAGTGCTAGAGTGGTAGACTTCAGTGAGCAGTTCTTC. Encoded protein: CSARVVDFSEQFF. J is TRBJ2-1 and V is TRBV20-1; D call uncertain. Germline V gives CDR1 DFQATT, CDR2 SNEGSKA (reference sequence). The CDR3 length is 13 residues. Trimming removed 1 base at V and 9 bases at J, with 13 bases between.

The rearrangement uses TRBV12-3 or TRBV12-4 and TRBJ2-1; possibly TRBD1 for D (7 bases). The CDR3 sequence is 15 residues long. The V gene lost 3 bases and the J gene lost 4 bases, with 13 bases spanning the gap. The CDR3 DNA follows: TGTGCCAGCAGTTTCGTGACAGGGACTTACAATGAGCAGTTCTTC. Protein sequence: CASSFVTGTYNEQFF.

The chain joins TRBV4-2 to TRBJ1-3; D unresolved. Germline loops: CDR1 LGHNA, CDR2 YNFKEQ. The CDR3 is 15 residues long. V gave up 4 bases and J gave up 1 base, with 11 bases separating them. Written as DNA, the CDR3 is TGTGCCAGCAGCCCGTCAGAGACTTCTGGAAACACCATATATTTT. Translated: CASSPSETSGNTIYF.